This T cell receptor beta chain was identified during a study of PD-1 and CTLA-4 blockade in melanoma. The CDR3 runs 17 residues. The junction had 9 bases not matched to a gene; V was cut back by 2 bases and J by 2 bases. Germline V gene data show CDR1 as LGHNA and CDR2 as YSLEER. Sequencing used immunoSEQ multiplex PCR; TCRdb keeps in-frame clones, though not all of them. Among about 32,000 clones listed, 88% were seen once. The receptor's source is a human donor with melanoma. Sequencing used CD8+ T cells from peripheral blood, obtained from a patient given anti-PD-1 treatment. The rearrangement links TRBV4-3 to TRBJ2-1; 7 nucleotides agree with TRBD1. In nucleotides, the CDR3 is TGCGCCAGCAGCCAATCCCAGGGTACAGGGGCCTACAATGAGCAGTTCTTC. Translated, it gives CASSQSQGTGAYNEQFF.